Following are 23 T cell receptor beta chains from one sample sequenced in a study of cytomegalovirus exposure and HLA in healthy donors. Some clones are missing from TCRdb's copy, which holds only in-frame ones; the method was immunoSEQ multiplex PCR. Altogether fewer than 200,000 clones are present, 85% being singletons, with the ten largest covering about 15%. The sequenced sample was PBMCs. The receptors were sampled from a man aged 18 to 30 in good health and CMV-seropositive.

V gene TRBV15 combines with J gene TRBJ2-3, with TRBD1 matching 7 bases. Germline values: CDR1 LNHNV, CDR2 YYDKDF (reference sequence). The CDR3 has 16 amino acids. V was pared by 1 base and J by 3 bases, with 7 bases of the junction left unmatched. This chain's CDR3 is CATSRGGTARTDTQYF. CDR3 in DNA: TGTGCCACCAGCAGAGGTGGGACAGCGAGGACAGATACGCAGTATTTT. Combining the CDR3 with reference TRBV15 and TRBJ2-3 gives the whole variable domain DAMVIQNPRYQVTQFGKPVTLSCSQTLNHNVMYWYQQKSSQAPKLLFHYYDKDFNNEADTPDNFQSRRPNTSFCFLDIRSPGLGDTAMYLCATSRGGTARTDTQYFGPGTRLTVL.

This sequence joins TRBV7-9 and TRBJ1-1; D unresolved. The V end was cut by 5 bases, the J end by 3 bases, with 10 bases between. Germline assignment: CDR1 SEHNR and CDR2 FQNEAQ (reference sequence). The length of the CDR3 is 13 residues. The CDR3 sequence is CASSARVDTEAFF. The DNA for the CDR3 is TGTGCCAGCAGCGCGAGGGTAGACACTGAAGCTTTCTTT.

The chain has TRBV27 and TRBJ2-7, with D possibly being TRBD1 (6 bases). Trimming shortened V by 6 bases and J by 2 bases, and 17 bases separated the two germline ends. Germline V gene lookup returns CDR1 MNHEY and CDR2 SMNVEV (reference sequence). This CDR3 is 15 amino acids long. The CDR3 spells CASSLTGFDPYEQYF. The DNA of the CDR3 is TGTGCCAGCAGCCTGACAGGATTTGATCCCTACGAGCAGTACTTC.

The V call is TRBV2, the J call TRBJ2-7, with TRBD1 identical over 8 bases. CDR1 is SNHLY and CDR2 is FYNNEI in the germline V gene. The CDR3 spans 16 residues. The trim removed 4 bases at V and 0 bases at J, leaving 8 bases unmatched. The DNA of the CDR3 is TGTGCCAGCAGTGGCCTGGACAGGGCGCTCTCCTACGAGCAGTACTTC. It is translated as CASSGLDRALSYEQYF.

The V gene is TRBV6-4, the J gene TRBJ2-2; D not certain. Germline CDR1 MRHNA, CDR2 SNTAGT. The CDR3 is 16 amino acids. Trimming pared 3 bases from V and 4 bases from J, leaving 15 bases between. Written as DNA, the CDR3 is TGTGCCAGCAGTGAGAGTGGCGGTTCGGGCACCGGGGAGCTGTTTTTT. It is translated as CASSESGGSGTGELFF.

The gene calls are TRBV19 and TRBJ2-2; TRBD2 aligns across 16 bases. The CDR3 runs to 17 residues. From germline, CDR1 is LNHDA and CDR2 SQIVND (reference sequence). V gave up 5 bases and J gave up 4 bases; unmatched junction bases: 4. The CDR3 DNA is TGTGCCAGTAGTCAGGGACTAGCGGGAGGGTTCACCGGGGAGCTGTTTTTT. Translation: CASSQGLAGGFTGELFF.

The rearrangement uses TRBV7-8 and TRBJ1-6; the D gene is possibly TRBD1 (5 bases). The CDR3 has 15 amino acids. Per germline, CDR1 SGHVS and CDR2 FQNEAQ. V lost 1 base to trimming and J lost 7 bases, with 11 bases between them. This CDR3 reads CASSLVRQFNSPLHF. DNA of the CDR3: TGTGCCAGCAGCTTAGTACGACAGTTCAATTCACCCCTCCACTTT.

V gene TRBV19 combines with J gene TRBJ1-3; a weak D match, TRBD1 (5 bases). Trimming took off 3 bases at V and 1 base at J, with 7 bases between the two ends. The CDR3 covers 14 residues. Germline-derived CDR1 and CDR2 are LNHDA and SQIVND (reference sequence). Here the CDR3 DNA reads TGTGCCAGTAGTATGGAGGGGTCTGGAAACACCATATATTTT. Encoded protein: CASSMEGSGNTIYF.

The V call is TRBV18, the J call TRBJ2-6, with 7 nucleotides matching TRBD1. The CDR3 runs to 17 residues. J gave up 2 bases and V 0 bases, and 4 bases lay outside the gene matches. Germline V lookup: CDR1 KGHSH, CDR2 LQKENI. This chain's CDR3 is CASSPPDRVTGANVLTF. In DNA, the CDR3 is TGTGCCAGCTCACCACCCGACAGGGTGACTGGGGCCAACGTCCTGACTTTC.

V usage is TRBV5-1 and J usage is TRBJ2-1, with 9 bases that match TRBD1. Germline V gene sequence: CDR1 SGHRS, CDR2 YFSETQ. Unmatched junction bases numbered 6, after V lost 4 bases and J lost 4 bases. This CDR3 has 15 residues. The CDR3 protein is CASSTNRGPYNEQFF. CDR3 DNA sequence: TGCGCCAGCAGCACAAACAGGGGGCCTTACAATGAGCAGTTCTTC.

In DNA, the CDR3 is TGTGCCAGTACTGGGGACAGGGCGGTGAATGAGCAGTTCTTC. As protein: CASTGDRAVNEQFF. V is TRBV19 and J is TRBJ2-1; TRBD1 matches at 9 bases. Germline V gives CDR1 LNHDA, CDR2 SQIVND (reference sequence). This CDR3 is 14 amino acids long. The ends lost 7 bases at V and 7 bases at J; junction bases unmatched: 8.

This clone was counted only a few times. This chain links TRBV30 with TRBJ2-5, with 7 bases lining up with TRBD2. In germline, CDR1 is GTSNPN, CDR2 SVGIG (reference sequence). CDR3 length: 11 residues. The ends lost 2 bases at V and 8 bases at J; junction bases unmatched: 2. The CDR3 DNA reads TGTGCCTGGAGTCCTAGCGGAACCCAGTACTTC. Translating gives CAWSPSGTQYF.

CDR3 sequence (DNA): TGTGCCAGCAGCCCTAGCGGGAGTGGCTCCTACGAGCAGTACTTC. Its protein product is CASSPSGSGSYEQYF. This chain uses TRBV7-9 with TRBJ2-7; TRBD2 matches 10 bases. Germline V gene sequence: CDR1 SEHNR, CDR2 FQNEAQ (reference sequence). J gave up 0 bases and V 5 bases, and 4 bases lay outside the gene matches. The CDR3 runs to 15 residues.

CDR3 amino acids: CSVEESGGAGFYEQYF. As DNA, the CDR3 is TGCAGCGTTGAAGAATCAGGGGGCGCAGGGTTCTACGAGCAGTACTTC. The chain is built from TRBV29-1 and TRBJ2-7; the match to TRBD1 covers 8 bases. This CDR3 spans 16 amino acids. In germline, CDR1 is SQVTM, CDR2 ANQGSEA. J was trimmed by 3 bases and V by 0 bases; bases with no gene match: 10.

This chain joins TRBV6-5 and TRBJ2-7, with 7 nucleotides matching TRBD1. Germline V lookup: CDR1 MNHEY, CDR2 SVGAGI. The CDR3 is 14 amino acids. V lost 5 bases and J lost 1; bases outside the gene matches: 5. The DNA for the CDR3 is TGTGCCAGCAGTCCAACAGGGGTATCCTACGAGCAGTACTTC. It specifies CASSPTGVSYEQYF.

This chain links TRBV27 with TRBJ2-7; no clear D gene. This CDR3 contains 13 residues. Germline CDR1 and CDR2: MNHEY and SMNVEV (reference sequence). Trimming took off 2 bases at V and 0 bases at J, with 5 bases between the two ends. CDR3 loop: CASSLSPSYEQYF. For the CDR3, the DNA is TGTGCCAGCAGTTTAAGCCCCTCCTACGAGCAGTACTTC.

The chain couples TRBV5-1 to TRBJ2-6, with a weak D call TRBD2 (6 bases). The CDR3 runs to 16 residues. V was trimmed by 6 bases and J by 4 bases, leaving 17 bases between them. The V gene's germline CDR1 is SGHRS and CDR2 YFSETQ. The DNA for the CDR3 is TGCGCCAGCAAGACGGAGGGGACCTGGGGGGCCAACGTCCTGACTTTC. This translates into CASKTEGTWGANVLTF.

V gene TRBV6-5 combines with J gene TRBJ1-4, with 7 bases that match TRBD1. Germline V gives CDR1 MNHEY, CDR2 SVGAGI. V shed 4 bases, J shed 7 bases, and the junction held 3 bases outside the gene matches. This CDR3 contains 13 residues. The CDR3 loop reads CASSSQGVEKLFF. The CDR3, as DNA: TGTGCCAGCAGTTCCCAGGGGGTTGAAAAACTGTTTTTT.

Here the CDR3 DNA reads TGTGCCAGCAGCCCAAGTTTATCGACAGGGATCTATCTATCTGGGGCCAACGTCCTGACTTTC. It translates to CASSPSLSTGIYLSGANVLTF. The V call is TRBV7-8, the J call TRBJ2-6; 7 bases are shared with TRBD1. Germline trimming cut 5 bases from V and 1 base from J; bases unmatched to any gene: 20. CDR3 length: 21 amino acids. Germline loops: CDR1 SGHVS, CDR2 FQNEAQ. The variable domain in full, with the rest retrieved from reference TRBV7-8 and TRBJ2-6, is GAGVSQSPRYKVAKRGQDVALRCDPISGHVSLFWYQQALGQGPEFLTYFQNEAQLDKSGLPSDRFFAERPEGSVSTLKIQRTQQEDSAVYLCASSPSLSTGIYLSGANVLTFGAGSRLTVL.

In the case of this clone: The conserved phenylalanine or tryptophan is not found at the CDR3 terminus, so this likely reflects a read error. The DNA is left out, because the CDR3 cannot be placed on it with certainty; the CDR3 is given as TCRdb lists it. The chain recombines TRBV7-2 with TRBJ1-4. CDR1 and CDR2 (germline): SGHTA, FQGNSA. The CDR3 region is 13 residues in length, termini included. CDR3 sequence: CASSLVRFEPPGI.

V and J are TRBV5-4 and TRBJ2-7; 10 bases map to TRBD1. The germline gives CDR1 SGHNT, CDR2 YYREEE (reference sequence). The J segment lost 1 base and the V segment lost 5 bases, leaving 9 bases of the junction unmatched. There are 16 residues in the CDR3. The CDR3 protein is CASSEAPGQGSYEQYF. In DNA form, the CDR3 reads TGTGCCAGCAGTGAAGCTCCGGGACAGGGGTCCTACGAGCAGTACTTC.

The V call is TRBV6-5, the J call TRBJ2-7; no reliable D call. The CDR3 runs 16 residues. Per the germline V gene, CDR1 is MNHEY and CDR2 is SVGAGI. Trimming removed 0 bases from V and 0 bases from J, with 12 bases in between. The CDR3: CASSYSGTRSSYEQYF. CDR3 DNA: TGTGCCAGCAGTTACTCTGGTACTCGGAGCTCCTACGAGCAGTACTTC.

This clone showed up just once. The chain joins TRBV25-1 to TRBJ1-6; D is possibly TRBD1 (5 bases). Between the trimmed V and J ends, which lost 2 bases and 7 bases, there was a span of 9 bases. Germline CDR1 reads MGHDK; CDR2 reads SYGVNS. There are 14 residues in the CDR3. The CDR3 DNA follows: TGTGCCAGCAGTGAACAGGGAGGGAATTCACCCCTCCACTTT. This sequence encodes CASSEQGGNSPLHF.